This T cell receptor (beta chain) was observed in a study of shared clonotypes between healthy human individuals. Study-wide background: Participating donors consisted of a couple of women and a few men aged 18 to 49.

The CDR3 covers 14 residues. The V and J ends lost 4 bases and 2 bases, in that order; junction bases with no gene match: 6. Germline lookup yields CDR1 SGHNT and CDR2 YYREEE (reference sequence). Assay: immunoSEQ multiplex PCR; the TCRdb copy retains only in-frame clones and omits some. The repertoire holds over 950,000 clones, with 60% to 80% as singletons. This chain links TRBV5-4 with TRBJ2-7; 7 bases align to TRBD2. The sample comprised memory CD4+ T cells from PBMCs. Specified subset: CD45RA-negative fraction. This sequence originates from a man between 18 and 35 years old in good health. Some clones in this sample may be carry-over from other donors' samples. CDR3 in amino acids: CASSPLGGAYEQYF. In DNA, the CDR3 is TGTGCCAGCAGCCCCCTGGGGGGGGCCTACGAGCAGTACTTC.